This T cell receptor beta chain was sequenced in a study of Ad26.COV2.S vaccination and SARS-CoV-2 variants. Study at large: Doses of Ad26.COV2.S were injected into muscle once or twice, 56 days apart.

Produced via immunoSEQ multiplex PCR; TCRdb's table is partial and in-frame only. The table shows hundreds of thousands of clones, with roughly 89% occurring only once. The CDR3 has 16 residues. CDR1 is SSHAT and CDR2 is FNYEAQ in the germline V gene (reference sequence). Study-level points and caveats: Reported findings describe substantial breadth in spike-specific CD8+ and CD4+ T cell responses following vaccination.

Noted treatment: approximately 18 received Ad26.COV2.S at low or high dose, single or two shots; five or six received placebo; per-sample allocation not given. The study sampled participants on day 63 after the first vaccine or placebo injection. An adult donor aged 18-55 years was enrolled in Boston. Concerning this clone itself: The antigen is unknown. One end of the junction is discordant with germline, which a read error may explain.

The V and J genes are TRBV7-7 and TRBJ2-1; 7 bases are a match to TRBD2. The material was peripheral blood, obtained in a trial of Ad26.COV2.S vaccine versus placebo. This receptor was taken from a person aged 18-65 years who received the Ad26.COV2.S COVID-19 vaccine or a placebo. CDR3 sequence (DNA): TGTGCTAGCAGCCTTACTCCGGGGGAGGGCCCCTATGAGCAGTTCTTC. Its translation is CASSLTPGEGPYEQFF.